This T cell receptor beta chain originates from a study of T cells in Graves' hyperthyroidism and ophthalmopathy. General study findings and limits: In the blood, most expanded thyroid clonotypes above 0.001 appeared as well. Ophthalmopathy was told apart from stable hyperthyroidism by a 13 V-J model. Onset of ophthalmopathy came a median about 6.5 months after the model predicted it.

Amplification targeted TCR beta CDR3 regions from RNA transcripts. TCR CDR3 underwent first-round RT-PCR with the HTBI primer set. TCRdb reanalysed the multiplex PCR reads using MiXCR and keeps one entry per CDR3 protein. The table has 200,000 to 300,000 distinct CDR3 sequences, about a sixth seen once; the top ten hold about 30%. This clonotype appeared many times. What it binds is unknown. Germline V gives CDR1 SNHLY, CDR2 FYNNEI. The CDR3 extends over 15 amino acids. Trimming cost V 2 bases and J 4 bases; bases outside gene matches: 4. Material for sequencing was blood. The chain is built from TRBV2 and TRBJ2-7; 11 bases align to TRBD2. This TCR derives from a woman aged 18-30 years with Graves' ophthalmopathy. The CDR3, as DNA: TGTGCCAGCAGTGAACAGGGACTAGCGGTTTACGAGCAGTACTTC. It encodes CASSEQGLAVYEQYF.